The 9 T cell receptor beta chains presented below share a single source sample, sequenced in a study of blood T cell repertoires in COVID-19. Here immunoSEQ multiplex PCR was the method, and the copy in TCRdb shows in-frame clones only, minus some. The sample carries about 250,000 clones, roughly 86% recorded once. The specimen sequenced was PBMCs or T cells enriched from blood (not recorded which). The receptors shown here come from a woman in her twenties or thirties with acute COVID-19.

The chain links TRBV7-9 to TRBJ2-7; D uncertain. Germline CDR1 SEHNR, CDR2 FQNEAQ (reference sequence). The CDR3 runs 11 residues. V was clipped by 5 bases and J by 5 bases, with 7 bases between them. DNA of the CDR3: TGTGCCAGCAGCCGAGGCAACGAGCAGTACTTC. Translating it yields CASSRGNEQYF.

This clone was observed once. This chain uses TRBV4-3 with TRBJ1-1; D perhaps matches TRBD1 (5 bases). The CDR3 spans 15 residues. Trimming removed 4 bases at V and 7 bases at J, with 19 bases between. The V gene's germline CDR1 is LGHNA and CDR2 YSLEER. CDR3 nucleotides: TGCGCCAGCAGCCCCCTGAGTGGGGGGAGGCTTGAAGCTTTCTTT. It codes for CASSPLSGGRLEAFF.

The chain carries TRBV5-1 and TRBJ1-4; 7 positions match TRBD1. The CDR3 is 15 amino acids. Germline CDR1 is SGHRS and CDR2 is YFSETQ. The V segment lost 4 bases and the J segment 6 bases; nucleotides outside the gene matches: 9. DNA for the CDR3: TGCGCCAGCAGCCTAGGAGAGGGGGCTTATGAAAAACTGTTTTTT. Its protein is CASSLGEGAYEKLFF.

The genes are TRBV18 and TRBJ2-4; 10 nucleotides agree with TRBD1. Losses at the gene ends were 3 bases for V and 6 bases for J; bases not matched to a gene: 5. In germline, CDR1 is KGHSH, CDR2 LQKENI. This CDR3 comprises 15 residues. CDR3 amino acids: CASSPRDRGLNIQYF. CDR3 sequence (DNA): TGTGCCAGCTCACCGAGGGACAGGGGCCTAAACATTCAGTACTTC. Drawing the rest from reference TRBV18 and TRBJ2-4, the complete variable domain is NAGVMQNPRHLVRRRGQEARLRCSPMKGHSHVYWYRQLPEEGLKFMVYLQKENIIDESGMPKERFSAEFPKEGPSILRIQQVVRGDSAAYFCASSPRDRGLNIQYFGAGTRLSVL.

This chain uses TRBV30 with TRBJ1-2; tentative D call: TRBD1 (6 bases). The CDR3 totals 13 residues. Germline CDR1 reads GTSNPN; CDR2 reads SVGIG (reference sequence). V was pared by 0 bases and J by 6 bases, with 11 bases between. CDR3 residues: CAWSVGGAHGYTF. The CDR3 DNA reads TGTGCCTGGAGTGTTGGGGGGGCGCATGGCTACACCTTC.

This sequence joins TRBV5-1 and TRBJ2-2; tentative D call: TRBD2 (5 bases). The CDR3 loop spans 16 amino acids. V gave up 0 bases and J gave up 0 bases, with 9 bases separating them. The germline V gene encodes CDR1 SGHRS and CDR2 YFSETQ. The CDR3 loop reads CASSLEGSANTGELFF. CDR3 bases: TGCGCCAGCAGCTTGGAAGGGAGCGCGAACACCGGGGAGCTGTTTTTT.

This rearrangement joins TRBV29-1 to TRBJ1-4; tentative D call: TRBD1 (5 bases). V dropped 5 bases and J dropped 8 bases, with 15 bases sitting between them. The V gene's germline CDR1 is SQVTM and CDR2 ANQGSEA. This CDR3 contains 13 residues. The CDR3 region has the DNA TGCAGCGTTCTCACAACGCGGGGGGAAAAACTGTTTTTT. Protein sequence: CSVLTTRGEKLFF.

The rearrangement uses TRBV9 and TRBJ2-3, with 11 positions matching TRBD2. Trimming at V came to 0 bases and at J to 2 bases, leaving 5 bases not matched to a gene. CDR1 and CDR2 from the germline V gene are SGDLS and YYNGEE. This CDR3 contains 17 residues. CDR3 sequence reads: CASSVVASGGPTDTQYF. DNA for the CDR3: TGTGCCAGCAGCGTAGTGGCTAGCGGGGGGCCCACAGATACGCAGTATTTT.

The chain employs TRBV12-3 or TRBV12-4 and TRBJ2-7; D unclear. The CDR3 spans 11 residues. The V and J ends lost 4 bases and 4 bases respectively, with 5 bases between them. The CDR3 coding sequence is TGTGCCAGCAGTTCCCAGTACGAGCAGTACTTC. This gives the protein CASSSQYEQYF.